One sample yielded the 19 T cell receptor beta chains listed below, sequenced in a study of beta chain features in type 1 diabetes. General study points: All four CD4+ subsets from Type 1 diabetes patients carried moderately but significantly shorter TCRB CDR3s.

No antigen is known for these receptors. Every isolated RNA sample was fully reverse transcribed, so sequencing captured expressed TCRB transcripts. Method: immunoSEQ multiplex PCR; TCRdb's copy keeps in-frame clones and lacks some. The sample lists 500,000 to 650,000 clones, roughly 12% occurring once. The sample comprised naive CD4+ T cells from blood. These receptor sequences come from a young man with type 1 diabetes.

The chain uses TRBV6-5 and TRBJ1-2; D not resolved. The CDR3 length is 15 residues. The V gene lost 2 bases and the J gene lost 7 bases, with 17 bases spanning the gap. The germline V gene encodes CDR1 MNHEY and CDR2 SVGAGI. The CDR3 DNA sequence: TGTGCCAGCAGTTACACGTTTAGGGCGTCGTCTGGCTACACCTTC. This codes for CASSYTFRASSGYTF.

The V call is TRBV28, the J call TRBJ1-5, with D possibly matching TRBD1 (5 bases). V lost 2 bases and J 5 bases, leaving 10 bases between the germline ends. Germline V gene data show CDR1 as MDHEN and CDR2 as SYDVKM. The CDR3 covers 14 residues. CDR3 loop: CASSLGQGYQPQHF. CDR3 nucleotide sequence: TGTGCCAGCAGTTTAGGGCAGGGATATCAGCCCCAGCATTTT.

This clone was counted only a few times. The genes are TRBV5-1 and TRBJ2-7; no firm D call. Germline V gives CDR1 SGHRS, CDR2 YFSETQ. The CDR3 sequence is 15 residues long. Between the trimmed V and J ends, which lost 4 bases and 2 bases, there was a span of 16 bases. Here the CDR3 reads CASSPTPQSTYEQYF. CDR3 nucleotides: TGCGCCAGCAGCCCGACACCCCAGAGTACCTACGAGCAGTACTTC.

This clone came up a few times. V usage is TRBV28 and J usage is TRBJ2-7; 8 nucleotides align to TRBD1. Per the germline V gene, CDR1 is MDHEN and CDR2 is SYDVKM. The ends lost 5 bases at V and 4 bases at J; junction bases unmatched: 7. The CDR3 has 14 residues. CDR3 sequence (DNA): TGTGCCAGCAGTGGGCCCGGGACAGGTTACGAGCAGTACTTC. This sequence encodes CASSGPGTGYEQYF.

This clone was found a few times. V usage is TRBV4-2 and J usage is TRBJ2-1, with a possible D match to TRBD2 (6 bases). CDR3 length: 13 amino acids. The V and J ends lost 8 bases and 3 bases respectively, with 11 bases between them. In germline, CDR1 is LGHNA, CDR2 YNFKEQ. The CDR3 loop reads CASGGRGYNEQFF. CDR3 bases: TGTGCCAGCGGAGGGCGGGGCTACAATGAGCAGTTCTTC.

This clone was seen a few times. This sample includes further DNA sequences coding for the same CDR3. The rearrangement uses TRBV7-2 and TRBJ2-7; 10 bases line up with TRBD2. The germline V gene encodes CDR1 SGHTA and CDR2 FQGNSA. Losses at the gene ends were 1 base for V and 5 bases for J; bases not matched to a gene: 2. The CDR3 sequence is 14 residues long. CDR3 residues: CASSLGLAGDEQYF. CDR3 DNA: TGTGCCAGCAGCTTAGGACTAGCGGGCGACGAGCAGTACTTC.

This chain uses TRBV30 with TRBJ1-4; possibly TRBD1 for D (6 bases). Trimming removed 0 bases from V and 4 bases from J, with 18 bases in between. This CDR3 has 17 residues. CDR1 and CDR2 from the germline V gene are GTSNPN and SVGIG (reference sequence). CDR3 in amino acids: CAWSVQEWAGDNEKLFF. The CDR3 nucleotides read TGTGCCTGGAGTGTACAAGAATGGGCAGGGGATAATGAAAAACTGTTTTTT.

The chain employs TRBV4-3 and TRBJ1-5, with TRBD1 matching over 8 bases. This CDR3 is built from 19 residues. Unmatched junction bases numbered 14, after V lost 1 base and J lost 3 bases. CDR1 and CDR2 (germline): LGHNA, YSLEER. The CDR3 DNA sequence: TGCGCCAGCAGCCAAGGCTTTGGACAGGGCGAACTCTTCAATCAGCCCCAGCATTTT. Encoded protein: CASSQGFGQGELFNQPQHF.

This clone was counted only a few times. V and J are TRBV5-4 and TRBJ1-2, with D perhaps TRBD1 (5 bases). CDR1 is SGHNT and CDR2 is YYREEE in the germline V gene (reference sequence). The CDR3 totals 15 residues. V lost 4 bases and J 3 bases, leaving 16 bases between the germline ends. Written as DNA, the CDR3 is TGTGCCAGCAGCCAGGGACCCAGGGAGGACTATGGCTACACCTTC. It encodes CASSQGPREDYGYTF.

The V and J genes are TRBV4-3 and TRBJ1-1; a weak D match, TRBD1 (5 bases). Germline loops: CDR1 LGHNA, CDR2 YSLEER. The CDR3 loop spans 14 amino acids. V was trimmed by 5 bases and J by 1 base, leaving 11 bases between them. CDR3 sequence reads: CASSSAGRNTEAFF. CDR3 DNA: TGCGCCAGCAGCAGCGCGGGGCGGAACACTGAAGCTTTCTTT.

The chain joins TRBV5-6 to TRBJ2-7, with TRBD2 matching over 10 bases. The germline CDR1 and CDR2 sequences are SGHDT and YYEEEE. Trimming cost V 0 bases and J 6 bases; bases outside gene matches: 3. The CDR3 loop spans 14 amino acids. As DNA, the CDR3 is TGTGCCAGCAGCTTGGTAACTAGCGGGGCCGAGCAGTACTTC. Protein: CASSLVTSGAEQYF.

The rearrangement joins TRBV19 to TRBJ2-3; D could derive from TRBD1 or TRBD2 (5 bases each). This CDR3 spans 16 amino acids. Per the germline V gene, CDR1 is LNHDA and CDR2 is SQIVND (reference sequence). The V and J ends lost 6 bases and 1 base respectively, with 17 bases between them. The CDR3 DNA reads TGTGCCAGTAGCTCGCCAGGGACCTACGGCACAGATACGCAGTATTTT. This codes for CASSSPGTYGTDTQYF.

This clone was seen a handful of times. This chain joins TRBV9 and TRBJ2-1, with 11 bases identical to TRBD2. The length of the CDR3 is 14 residues. Germline V CDR1 and CDR2: SGDLS, YYNGEE. Trimming cost V 3 bases and J 4 bases; bases outside gene matches: 0. CDR3: CASSASGGYNEQFF. The CDR3 DNA follows: TGTGCCAGCAGCGCTAGCGGGGGGTACAATGAGCAGTTCTTC.

This clone was observed a few times. This chain connects TRBV5-1 to TRBJ2-5; 8 bases are a match to TRBD2. Germline CDR1 reads SGHRS; CDR2 reads YFSETQ. The CDR3 covers 14 residues. Losses at the gene ends were 4 bases for V and 3 bases for J; bases not matched to a gene: 5. In DNA, the CDR3 is TGCGCCAGCAGCCAGGGACTAGGCGAAGAGACCCAGTACTTC. This gives the protein CASSQGLGEETQYF.

This clone came up a few times. V usage is TRBV5-4 and J usage is TRBJ2-7, with D perhaps matching TRBD1 or TRBD2 (5 bases each). V lost 3 bases and J 3 bases, leaving 13 bases between the germline ends. CDR1 and CDR2 from the germline V gene are SGHNT and YYREEE (reference sequence). This CDR3 has 14 residues. The CDR3 bases are TGTGCCAGCAGCTCCCGGGACGGATTCTACGAGCAGTACTTC. Translation gives CASSSRDGFYEQYF. The variable domain in full, with the rest retrieved from reference TRBV5-4 and TRBJ2-7, is ETGVTQSPTHLIKTRGQQVTLRCSSQSGHNTVSWYQQALGQGPQFIFQYYREEENGRGNFPPRFSGLQFPNYSSELNVNALELDDSALYLCASSSRDGFYEQYFGPGTRLTVT.

The chain carries TRBV5-1 and TRBJ1-1, with 8 bases lining up with TRBD1. Germline values: CDR1 SGHRS, CDR2 YFSETQ. The ends lost 3 bases at V and 9 bases at J; junction bases unmatched: 10. The CDR3 runs 14 residues. The CDR3 DNA follows: TGCGCCAGCAGCTCGGGACAGGAACTGATTAAAGCTTTCTTT. This sequence encodes CASSSGQELIKAFF.

In its sample, this clone was seen a few times. V usage is TRBV18 and J usage is TRBJ1-5, with a tentative D call TRBD1 (6 bases). The CDR3 runs to 14 residues. The germline CDR1 and CDR2 sequences are KGHSH and LQKENI. With 2 bases removed from V and 6 bases from J, the gap between germline ends came to 11 bases. In DNA, the CDR3 is TGTGCCAGCTCACCATACAGGGAAGGTCAGCCCCAGCATTTT. It translates to CASSPYREGQPQHF.

In this sample, this clone turned up a few times. The rearrangement joins TRBV10-2 to TRBJ2-5, with 14 bases matching TRBD2. V dropped 9 bases and J dropped 5; count of bases not matched to a gene: 8. Germline V lookup: CDR1 WSHSY, CDR2 SAAADI. The CDR3 covers 15 residues. The CDR3 loop reads CASTTGTSGGETQYF. CDR3 bases: TGCGCCAGTACGACCGGGACTAGCGGGGGCGAGACCCAGTACTTC.

The rearrangement joins TRBV30 to TRBJ2-3; 9 bases match TRBD1. The junction had 10 bases not matched to a gene; V was cut back by 0 bases and J by 12 bases. The CDR3 runs 14 residues. The germline V gene encodes CDR1 GTSNPN and CDR2 SVGIG (reference sequence). CDR3 loop: CAWSVLQGAVHQYF. CDR3 DNA: TGTGCCTGGAGTGTACTACAGGGGGCCGTCCATCAGTATTTT.